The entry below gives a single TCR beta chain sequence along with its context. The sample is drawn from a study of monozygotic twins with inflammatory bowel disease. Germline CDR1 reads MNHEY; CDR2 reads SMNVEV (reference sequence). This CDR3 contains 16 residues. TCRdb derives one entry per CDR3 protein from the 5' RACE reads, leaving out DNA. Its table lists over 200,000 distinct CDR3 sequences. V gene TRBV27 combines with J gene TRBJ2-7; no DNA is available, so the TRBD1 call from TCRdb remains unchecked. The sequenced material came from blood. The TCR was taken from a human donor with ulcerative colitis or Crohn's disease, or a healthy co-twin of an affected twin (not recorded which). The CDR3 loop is CASSPSRKGGSHEQYF.